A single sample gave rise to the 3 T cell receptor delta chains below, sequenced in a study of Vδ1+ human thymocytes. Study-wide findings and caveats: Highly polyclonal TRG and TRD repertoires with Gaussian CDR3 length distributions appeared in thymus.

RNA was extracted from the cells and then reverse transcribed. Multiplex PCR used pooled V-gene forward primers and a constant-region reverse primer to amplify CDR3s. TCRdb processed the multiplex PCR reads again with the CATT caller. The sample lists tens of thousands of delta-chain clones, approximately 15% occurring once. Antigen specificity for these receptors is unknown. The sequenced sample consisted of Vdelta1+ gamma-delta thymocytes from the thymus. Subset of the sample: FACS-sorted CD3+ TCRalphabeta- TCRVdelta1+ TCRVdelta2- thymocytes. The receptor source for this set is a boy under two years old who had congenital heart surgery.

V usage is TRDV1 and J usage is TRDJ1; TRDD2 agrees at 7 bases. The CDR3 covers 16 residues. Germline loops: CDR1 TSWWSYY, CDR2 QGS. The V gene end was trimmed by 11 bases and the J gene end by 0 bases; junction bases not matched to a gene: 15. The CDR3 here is CATLPSSPRNTDKLIF. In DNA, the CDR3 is TGTGCTACCCTTCCTTCCTCCCCCAGGAACACCGATAAACTCATCTTT.

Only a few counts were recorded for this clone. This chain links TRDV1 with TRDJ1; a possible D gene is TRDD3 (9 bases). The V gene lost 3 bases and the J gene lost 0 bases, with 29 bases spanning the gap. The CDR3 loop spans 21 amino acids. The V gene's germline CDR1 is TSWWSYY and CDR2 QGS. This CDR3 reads CALGEQAFLLIWGMYTDKLIF. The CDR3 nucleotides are TGTGCTCTTGGGGAGCAGGCCTTCCTATTAATCTGGGGGATGTACACCGATAAACTCATCTTT.

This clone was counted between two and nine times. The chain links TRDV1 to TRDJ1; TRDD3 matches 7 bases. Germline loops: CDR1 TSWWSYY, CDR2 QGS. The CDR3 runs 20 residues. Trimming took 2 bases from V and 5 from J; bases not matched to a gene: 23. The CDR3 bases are TGTGCTCTTGGGGAATCTGATACTCTCCTATTCTTTGTACTGGGGGATAAACTCATCTTT. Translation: CALGESDTLLFFVLGDKLIF.